This T cell receptor (beta chain) was sequenced in a study of shared clonotypes between healthy human individuals. Assay: immunoSEQ multiplex PCR; the TCRdb copy retains only in-frame clones and omits some. In the table there are about 590,000 clones, just under 97% of which are singletons. J was trimmed by 4 bases and V by 2 bases; bases with no gene match: 8. CDR3 size: 16 residues. Germline CDR1 MDHEN, CDR2 SYDVKM. As defined, naive CD8 cells were CD45RO-negative and positively selected for CCR7, with terminally differentiated effector memory CD45RA+ cells excluded. This receptor was identified in a woman between 25 and 40 years old in good health. V gene TRBV28 combines with J gene TRBJ2-3; TRBD2 agrees at 8 bases. Sample: naive CD8+ T cells sorted from blood. The DNA for the CDR3 is TGTGCCAGCAGTTTACCCCGGGAGGGGGGGGCAGATACGCAGTATTTT. Translated, it gives CASSLPREGGADTQYF.